A selection of T cell receptor beta chains follows, all from one sample in a study of regulatory T cells in long-lasting Graves disease. In TCRdb, the multiplex PCR reads were re-called with MiXCR into one record per CDR3 protein. There are around 450,000 distinct CDR3 sequences in the sample; 15% to 20% occur only once, and less than 15% lies in the top ten. The same data also went into a second study, on T cells in Graves' hyperthyroidism and ophthalmopathy.

Source: peripheral blood mononuclear cells (PBMCs), taken at new diagnosis, from a patient treated with antithyroid drugs. All receptors derive from a man aged 35 to 55 with Graves disease. Each CDR3 is given with its conserved first and last residue. A D gene is named only where the DNA matches it firmly. A clone size is listed for some rows: how often the clone was seen (once, few, many), or a class if it is expanded.

V	size	D	J	DNA	CDR3
TRBV19	few	TRBD2	TRBJ2-7	TGTGCCAGTAGCGGACTAGCGTCGGTCGCCCAGTACTTC	CASSGLASVAQYF
TRBV12-3/TRBV12-4	NA	TRBD2	TRBJ2-1	TGTGCCAGCAGTTCGGGACTAGCGGGAGTACTTCACAATGAGCAGTTCTTC	CASSSGLAGVLHNEQFF
TRBV11-2	many	TRBD1	TRBJ1-1	TGTGCCAGCAGCCCGGACAGGGCCACTGAAGCTTTCTTT	CASSPDRATEAFF
TRBV6-2/TRBV6-3	few	NA	TRBJ2-3	TGTGCCAGCAGTGTTCTGTGGGCTACGCAGTATTTT	CASSVLWATQYF
TRBV10-3	many	TRBD2	TRBJ2-2	TGTGCCATAGGGAGGGCCACAAACACCGGGGAGCTGTTTTTT	CAIGRATNTGELFF
TRBV9	few	NA	TRBJ2-7	TGTGCCAGCAGCCCCACAGATGTCTTCTACGAGCAGTACTTC	CASSPTDVFYEQYF
TRBV28	few	TRBD1	TRBJ2-1	TGTGCCAGCAGTTACAGGGGGTTCAATGAGCAGTTCTTC	CASSYRGFNEQFF
TRBV28	many	TRBD1	TRBJ1-4	TGTGCCAGCAGTTATCCGGGGACAGGGGGTGAAAAACTGTTTTTT	CASSYPGTGGEKLFF
TRBV20-1	few	NA	TRBJ1-5	TGCAGTGCTAGCGAAGGGAGGGAGGGACAGCCCCAGCATTTT	CSASEGREGQPQHF
TRBV5-6	few	NA	TRBJ1-1	TGTGCCAGCAGCCAAATAACGCCGGTGAACACTGAAGCTTTCTTT	CASSQITPVNTEAFF
TRBV28	many	NA	TRBJ2-7	TGTGCCAGCAGTCCCCCTAGCGCCCGGCTGGAGCAGTACTTC	CASSPPSARLEQYF
TRBV2	many	NA	TRBJ1-2	TGTGCCAGCAGTGAAGCTCAGGGCAGGTTTAACTATGGCTACACCTTC	CASSEAQGRFNYGYTF
TRBV12-3/TRBV12-4	NA	TRBD1	TRBJ2-7	TGTGCCAGCAGTTTGGACAGGCGGCAGTACTTC	CASSLDRRQYF
TRBV18	many	TRBD1	TRBJ2-7	TGTGCCAGCTCAACAGGGGTCTACGAGCAGTACTTC	CASSTGVYEQYF
TRBV24-1	NA	NA	TRBJ1-5	TGTGCCACCAGTGAAGCGGTAACTAATCAGCCCCAGCATTTT	CATSEAVTNQPQHF
TRBV29-1	NA	TRBD1	TRBJ1-1	TGCAGCGTCGGGACAGGGGGCTTCGACACTGAAGCTTTCTTT	CSVGTGGFDTEAFF
TRBV2	NA	NA	TRBJ1-2	TGTGCCAGCAGAGGCTCAGACAGGAGCTATGGCTACACCTTC	CASRGSDRSYGYTF
TRBV6-2/TRBV6-3	few	TRBD2	TRBJ2-3	TGTGCCAGCAGTCCACGACTAGCACAAAGCACAGATACGCAGTATTTT	CASSPRLAQSTDTQYF
TRBV20-1	few	NA	TRBJ1-1	TGCAGTGCTACGGACAGCAAGAACACTGAAGCTTTCTTT	CSATDSKNTEAFF
TRBV10-3	few	NA	TRBJ2-7	TGTGCCATCAGTGATCGGGACCGCCTTCACTACGAGCAGTACTTC	CAISDRDRLHYEQYF
TRBV5-6	NA	NA	TRBJ1-3	TGTGCCAGCAGCTGGGGGACGGGACGGTACTCTGGAAACACCATATATTTT	CASSWGTGRYSGNTIYF
TRBV10-3	NA	NA	TRBJ2-3	TGTGCCATCAATTCGGGACACAAAAGCACAGATACGCAGTATTTT	CAINSGHKSTDTQYF
TRBV19	many	TRBD1	TRBJ1-5	TGTGCCAGTAGTATAGGGCAGGGGGCTGGACAGCCCCAGCATTTT	CASSIGQGAGQPQHF
TRBV7-7	many	TRBD2	TRBJ2-5	TGTGCTAGCAGCCTTCTCAAGAGCGGGGGGGAAGAGACCCAGTACTTC	CASSLLKSGGEETQYF
TRBV6-2/TRBV6-3	many	TRBD2	TRBJ2-1	TGTGCCAGCAGTTACGGGGTGGCTAGCGGTTACAATGAGCAGTTCTTC	CASSYGVASGYNEQFF
TRBV6-2/TRBV6-3	many	TRBD2	TRBJ2-1	TGTGCCAGCAGTCCAACCCGACTAGCGGTGCACAATGAGCAGTTCTTC	CASSPTRLAVHNEQFF
TRBV29-1	NA	NA	TRBJ2-7	TGCAGCGTTGACGCGGAGCAGGGCTACGAGCAGTACTTC	CSVDAEQGYEQYF
TRBV30	many	NA	TRBJ2-1	TGTGCTGGAGGGGGGGACGGAAAACGGGAGCAGTTCTTC	CAGGGDGKREQFF
TRBV28	many	TRBD2	TRBJ2-5	TGTGCCAGCAGCCCCTTATTCACACCGGGACTAGCGGCGTACCAAGAGACCCAGTACTTC	CASSPLFTPGLAAYQETQYF
TRBV28	many	NA	TRBJ2-7	TGTGCCAGCAGTTCCGACTACGGGATTAGCGAGCAGTACTTC	CASSSDYGISEQYF
TRBV12-3/TRBV12-4	many	TRBD1	TRBJ2-7	TGTGCCAGCAGTCCGGACAGGATTGTCTACGAGCAGTACTTC	CASSPDRIVYEQYF
TRBV2	many	NA	TRBJ1-6	TGTGCCAGCAGTGCGAGCAGAATGGGTTCACCCCTCCACTTT	CASSASRMGSPLHF
TRBV10-3	few	NA	TRBJ1-1	TGTGCCATCAGTGCTGCTAGTTCTGCTGAAGCTTTCTTT	CAISAASSAEAFF
TRBV5-6	few	NA	TRBJ1-5	TGTGCCAGCAGCTCCACTCGGGGCGCGTGGAGAGGTCAGCCCCAGCATTTT	CASSSTRGAWRGQPQHF
TRBV24-1	many	TRBD2	TRBJ2-3	TGTGCCACCAGTGATTTGACGGGACTAGGACCCACTAGCACAGATACGCAGTATTTT	CATSDLTGLGPTSTDTQYF
TRBV5-1	many	TRBD2	TRBJ2-7	TGCGCCAGCAGCCGTGGGTCGGGACTAGCGGGCTACGAGCAGTACTTC	CASSRGSGLAGYEQYF
TRBV28	many	NA	TRBJ2-2	TGTGCCAGCAGTTTCCTCGATCTACGCCCTTCAGGACTTTACACCGGGGAGCTGTTTTTT	CASSFLDLRPSGLYTGELFF
TRBV28	NA	TRBD1	TRBJ1-1	TGTGCCGGGGGGGGGACAGGCAGCACTGAAGCTTTCTTT	CAGGGTGSTEAFF
TRBV12-3/TRBV12-4	many	NA	TRBJ2-1	TGTGCCAGCAGTCCCGACCCATCCGGAAGGAATGAGCAGTTCTTC	CASSPDPSGRNEQFF
TRBV11-2	few	NA	TRBJ2-5	TGTGCCAGCAGCTTAGTGTCAGGGGCCGAGACCCAGTACTTC	CASSLVSGAETQYF
TRBV6-1	few	NA	TRBJ2-3	TGTGCCAGCAGTGAAGCGCTAGGGGGGTGGAGCACAGATACGCAGTATTTT	CASSEALGGWSTDTQYF
TRBV24-1	few	TRBD2	TRBJ2-3	TGTGCCACCAGTGATCGAGCGGGAGGAAGCACAGATACGCAGTATTTT	CATSDRAGGSTDTQYF
TRBV7-9	NA	TRBD2	TRBJ2-4	TGTGCCAGCAGCCCGTGGACTAGCGGGACTTACATTCAGTACTTC	CASSPWTSGTYIQYF
TRBV28	many	TRBD1	TRBJ2-7	TGTGCCAGCAGGGTCACAGGGGTGGGAGAGCAGTACTTC	CASRVTGVGEQYF